This section outlines one TCR beta chain sequence together with its context. CDR1 is SGHTA, CDR2 FQGTGA, per germline. This CDR3 region has 15 residues. With V trimmed by 5 bases and J by 7 bases, 8 bases remained unmatched. This sample was taken from a study of OX40 agonist ivuxolimab in advanced cancers. Study information: Patients undergoing dose escalation presented with hepatocellular carcinoma, melanoma, renal cell or head and neck cancer. Around 40% of patients had received prior checkpoint inhibitor therapy. Three patients, one with hepatocellular carcinoma and two with cutaneous melanoma, achieved partial responses.

Sequencing was performed with immunoSEQ multiplex PCR; in TCRdb, only in-frame clones are kept and a portion is missing. The sample records about 62,000 clones, roughly 85% being singletons. This rearrangement joins TRBV7-3 to TRBJ2-2, with 9 bases fitting TRBD1. This clonotype was sampled from an adult with an advanced solid tumor such as melanoma, head and neck, liver or kidney cancer. Specimen: CD4+ or CD8+ T cells sorted from blood, collected in a trial of the OX40 agonist ivuxolimab. CDR3 sequence: CASSTNRGPVGELFF. CDR3 DNA: TGTGCCAGCAGCACTAACAGGGGGCCGGTCGGGGAGCTGTTTTTT. Drawing the rest from reference TRBV7-3 and TRBJ2-2, the complete variable domain is GAGVSQTPSNKVTEKGKYVELRCDPISGHTALYWYRQSLGQGPEFLIYFQGTGAADDSGLPNDRFFAVRPEGSVSTLKIQRTERGDSAVYLCASSTNRGPVGELFFGEGSRLTVL.